The 9 T cell receptor beta chains below come from one sample, sequenced in a study of neurological immune-mediated disorders. Each CDR3 protein is one row after TCRdb ran MiXCR on the 5' RACE reads. The sample records roughly 30,000 distinct CDR3 sequences, roughly a quarter being singletons. Sequencing used CD4+ T cells from blood. Source of these receptors: a man aged 45-60 years with HTLV-1-associated myelopathy (HAM/TSP).

At least ten counts were recorded for this clonotype. The rearrangement links TRBV11-1 to TRBJ2-5; tentative D call: TRBD2 (6 bases). V lost 5 bases to trimming and J lost 5 bases, with 21 bases between them. Per germline, CDR1 SGHAT and CDR2 FQDESV (reference sequence). The CDR3 contains 16 residues. CDR3 protein: CASSPPSAEGEETQYF. The CDR3 DNA reads as TGTGCCAGCAGCCCCCCATCGGCGGAGGGAGAGGAGACCCAGTACTTC. The full variable domain, in which reference TRBV11-1 and TRBJ2-5 provide the parts outside the CDR3, is EAEVAQSPRYKITEKSQAVAFWCDPISGHATLYWYRQILGQGPELLVQFQDESVVDDSQLPKDRFSAERLKGVDSTLKIQPAELGDSAMYLCASSPPSAEGEETQYFGPGTRLLVL.

At least ten counts were recorded for this clonotype. This chain connects TRBV10-2 to TRBJ2-6; D unclear. V was cut by 8 bases and J by 3 bases, with 11 bases left in between. This CDR3 has 14 amino acids. The germline gives CDR1 WSHSY, CDR2 SAAADI. CDR3 loop: CASSTSSGANVLTF. The CDR3 region has the DNA TGCGCCAGCTCAACCTCAAGTGGGGCCAACGTCCTGACTTTC.

This clonotype was observed at least ten times. This chain joins TRBV12-3 or TRBV12-4 and TRBJ1-5, with a weak D call TRBD1 (5 bases). Trimming removed 6 bases from V and 11 bases from J, with 11 bases in between. The CDR3 runs to 11 residues. This CDR3 is CASSGGGTQHF. The CDR3 DNA reads as TGTGCCAGCAGCGGGGGAGGGACCCAGCATTTT.

This chain connects TRBV3-1 to TRBJ2-1; 8 bases map to TRBD2. The trim removed 3 bases at V and 8 bases at J, leaving 12 bases unmatched. Germline CDR1 is LGHDT and CDR2 is YNNKEL (reference sequence). This CDR3 is 16 amino acids long. CDR3: CASSHGGGKNEHEQFF. The CDR3 bases are TGTGCCAGCAGCCACGGCGGGGGGAAGAACGAGCATGAGCAGTTCTTC.

This clonotype was seen ten or more times. This rearrangement joins TRBV19 to TRBJ1-2; 10 bases agree with TRBD1. The CDR3 consists of 14 residues. The trim removed 8 bases at V and 8 bases at J, leaving 11 bases unmatched. Germline CDR1 LNHDA, CDR2 SQIVND (reference sequence). The CDR3 here is CASYYGQGGTGYTF. The DNA of the CDR3 is TGTGCCAGTTACTACGGACAGGGGGGTACGGGCTACACCTTC.

This clonotype was counted ten times or more. The chain employs TRBV3-1 and TRBJ2-1; TRBD2 matches at 10 bases. Germline V gives CDR1 LGHDT, CDR2 YNNKEL (reference sequence). The CDR3 contains 19 residues. With V trimmed by 3 bases and J by 6 bases, 17 bases remained unmatched. The chain's CDR3 is CASSHTGTVSGGSLNEQFF. The CDR3 DNA follows: TGTGCCAGCAGCCATACCGGGACAGTTAGCGGGGGGTCTCTCAATGAGCAGTTCTTC.

The table lists this clonotype with a few counts. The gene calls are TRBV6-2 or TRBV6-3 and TRBJ2-3; no firm D call. Germline CDR1 and CDR2: MNHEY and SVGEGT. This CDR3 is built from 14 residues. Trimming cost V 2 bases and J 5 bases, with 11 bases left between them. This CDR3 reads CASSYTPIGDTQYF. For the CDR3, the DNA is TGTGCCAGCAGTTACACCCCAATCGGAGATACGCAGTATTTT.

There are many counts of this clonotype. This chain joins TRBV7-9 and TRBJ2-7, with 16 positions matching TRBD2. The CDR3 is 19 amino acids. Germline trimming cut 4 bases from V and 3 bases from J; bases unmatched to any gene: 12. In germline, CDR1 is SEHNR, CDR2 FQNEAQ (reference sequence). The CDR3 DNA is TGTGCCAGCAGCTCATCTCCGGGACTAGCGGGAGGGCAGCTCTACGAGCAGTACTTC. This encodes CASSSSPGLAGGQLYEQYF.

This clonotype was counted once. Without the conserved terminal phenylalanine or tryptophan, this CDR3 likely stems from a read error. V gene TRBV20-1 combines with J gene TRBJ1-5; D gene unclear. The germline V gene encodes CDR1 DFQATT and CDR2 SNEGSKA (reference sequence). This CDR3 contains 15 residues. The V and J ends lost 5 bases and 4 bases respectively, with 18 bases between them. CDR3 amino acids: CSAYPISDANQPQHV. The CDR3 DNA is TGCAGTGCTTATCCGATTTCGGACGCTAATCAGCCCCAGCATGTT.